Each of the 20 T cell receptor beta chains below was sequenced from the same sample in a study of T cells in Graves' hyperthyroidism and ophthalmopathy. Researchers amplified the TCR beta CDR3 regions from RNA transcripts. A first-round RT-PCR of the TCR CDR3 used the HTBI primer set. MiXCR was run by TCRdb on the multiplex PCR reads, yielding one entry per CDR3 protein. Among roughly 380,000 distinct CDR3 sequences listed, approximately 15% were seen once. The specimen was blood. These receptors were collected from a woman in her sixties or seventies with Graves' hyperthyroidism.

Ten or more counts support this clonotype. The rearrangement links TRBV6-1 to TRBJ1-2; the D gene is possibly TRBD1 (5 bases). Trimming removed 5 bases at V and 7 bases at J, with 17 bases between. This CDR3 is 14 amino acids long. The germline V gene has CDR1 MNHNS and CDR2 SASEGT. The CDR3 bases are TGTGCCAGCAGTCCTACCGGGACGGCGGCTGGCTACACCTTC. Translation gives CASSPTGTAAGYTF.

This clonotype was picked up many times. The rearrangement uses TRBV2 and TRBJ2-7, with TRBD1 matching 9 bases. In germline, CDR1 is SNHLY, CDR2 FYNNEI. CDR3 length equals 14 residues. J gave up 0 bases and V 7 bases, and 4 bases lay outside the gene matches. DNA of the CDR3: TGTGCCAGCACCTGGACAGGGGCCTCCTACGAGCAGTACTTC. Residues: CASTWTGASYEQYF.

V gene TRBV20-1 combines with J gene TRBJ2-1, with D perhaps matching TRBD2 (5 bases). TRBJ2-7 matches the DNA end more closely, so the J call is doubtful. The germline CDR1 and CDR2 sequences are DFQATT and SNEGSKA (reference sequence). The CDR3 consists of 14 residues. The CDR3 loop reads CSASGGRSYNEQYF. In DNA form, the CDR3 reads TGCAGTGCCAGCGGCGGGCGCTCCTACAATGAGCAGTACTTC.

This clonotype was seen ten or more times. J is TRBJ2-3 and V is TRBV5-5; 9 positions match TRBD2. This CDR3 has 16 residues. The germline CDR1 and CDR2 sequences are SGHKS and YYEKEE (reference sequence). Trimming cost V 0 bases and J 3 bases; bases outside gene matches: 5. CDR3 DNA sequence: TGTGCCAGCAGCTTGGTGCCTAGCGGGACGACAGATACGCAGTATTTT. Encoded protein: CASSLVPSGTTDTQYF. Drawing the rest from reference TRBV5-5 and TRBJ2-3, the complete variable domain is DAGVTQSPTHLIKTRGQQVTLRCSPISGHKSVSWYQQVLGQGPQFIFQYYEKEERGRGNFPDRFSARQFPNYSSELNVNALLLGDSALYLCASSLVPSGTTDTQYFGPGTRLTVL.

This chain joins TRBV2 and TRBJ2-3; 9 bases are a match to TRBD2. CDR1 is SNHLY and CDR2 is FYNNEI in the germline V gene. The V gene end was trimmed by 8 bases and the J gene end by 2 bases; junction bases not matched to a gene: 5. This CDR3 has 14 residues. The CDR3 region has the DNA TGTGCCAGCGGGCCTAGCGGGGTCACAGATACGCAGTATTTT. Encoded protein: CASGPSGVTDTQYF. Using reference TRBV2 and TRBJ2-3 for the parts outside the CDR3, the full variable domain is EPEVTQTPSHQVTQMGQEVILRCVPISNHLYFYWYRQILGQKVEFLVSFYNNEISEKSEIFDDQFSVERPDGSNFTLKIRSTKLEDSAMYFCASGPSGVTDTQYFGPGTRLTVL.

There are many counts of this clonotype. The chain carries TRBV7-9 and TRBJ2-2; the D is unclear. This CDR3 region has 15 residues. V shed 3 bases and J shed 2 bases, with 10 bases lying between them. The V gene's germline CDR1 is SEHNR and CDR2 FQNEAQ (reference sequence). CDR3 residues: CASSLMNVNTGELFF. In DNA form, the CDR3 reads TGTGCCAGCAGCTTGATGAATGTTAACACCGGGGAGCTGTTTTTT.

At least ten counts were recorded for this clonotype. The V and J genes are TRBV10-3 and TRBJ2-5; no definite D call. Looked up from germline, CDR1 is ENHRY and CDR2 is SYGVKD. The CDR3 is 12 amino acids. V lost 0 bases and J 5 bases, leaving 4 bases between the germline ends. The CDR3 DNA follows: TGTGCCATCAGTGAGTCGTTTGAGACCCAGTACTTC. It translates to CAISESFETQYF.

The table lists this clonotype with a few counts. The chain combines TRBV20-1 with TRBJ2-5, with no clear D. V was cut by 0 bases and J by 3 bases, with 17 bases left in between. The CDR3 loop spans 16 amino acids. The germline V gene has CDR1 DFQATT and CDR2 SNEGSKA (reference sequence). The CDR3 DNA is TGCAGTGCTAGAGATCTTGCTAGAGCGATAAAAGAGACCCAGTACTTC. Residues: CSARDLARAIKETQYF.

Here the CDR3 DNA reads TGTGCCAGCAGCCAAGGAAGGGGGTCAGACTTAGCCAAAAACATTCAGTACTTC. Translation: CASSQGRGSDLAKNIQYF. The gene calls are TRBV4-2 and TRBJ2-4, with a weak D call TRBD1 (6 bases). V was trimmed by 1 base and J by 0 bases, leaving 16 bases between them. The germline gives CDR1 LGHNA, CDR2 YNFKEQ. This CDR3 comprises 18 residues.

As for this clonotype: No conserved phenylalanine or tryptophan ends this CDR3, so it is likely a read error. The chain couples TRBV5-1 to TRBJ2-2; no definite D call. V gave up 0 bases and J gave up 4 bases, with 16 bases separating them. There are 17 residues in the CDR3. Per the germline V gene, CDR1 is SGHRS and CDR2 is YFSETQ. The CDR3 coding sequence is TGCGCCAGCAGCTTGGCCCTGGTGGCCCGCCGCACCGGGGAGCTGTTTTCT. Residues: CASSLALVARRTGELFS.

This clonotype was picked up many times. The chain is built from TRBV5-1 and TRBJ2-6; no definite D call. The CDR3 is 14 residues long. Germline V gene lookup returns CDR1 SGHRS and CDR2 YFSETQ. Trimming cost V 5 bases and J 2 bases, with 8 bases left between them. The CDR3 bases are TGCGCCAGCAGACTCACGACTGGGGCCAACGTCCTGACTTTC. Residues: CASRLTTGANVLTF.

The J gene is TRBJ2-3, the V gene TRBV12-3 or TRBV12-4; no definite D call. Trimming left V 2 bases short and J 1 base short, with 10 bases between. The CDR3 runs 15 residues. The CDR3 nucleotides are TGTGCCAGCAGTTTATGGCAGTCTGGCACAGATACGCAGTATTTT. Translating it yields CASSLWQSGTDTQYF.

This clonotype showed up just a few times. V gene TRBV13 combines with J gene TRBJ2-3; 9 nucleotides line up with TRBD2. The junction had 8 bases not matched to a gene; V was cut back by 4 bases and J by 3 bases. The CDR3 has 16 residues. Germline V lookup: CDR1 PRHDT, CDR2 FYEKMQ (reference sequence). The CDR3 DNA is TGTGCCAGCAGCTACCTAGCGGGGACCCTTACAGATACGCAGTATTTT. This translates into CASSYLAGTLTDTQYF. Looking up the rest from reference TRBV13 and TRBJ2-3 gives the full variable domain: AAGVIQSPRHLIKEKRETATLKCYPIPRHDTVYWYQQGPGQDPQFLISFYEKMQSDKGSIPDRFSAQQFSDYHSELNMSSLELGDSALYFCASSYLAGTLTDTQYFGPGTRLTVL.

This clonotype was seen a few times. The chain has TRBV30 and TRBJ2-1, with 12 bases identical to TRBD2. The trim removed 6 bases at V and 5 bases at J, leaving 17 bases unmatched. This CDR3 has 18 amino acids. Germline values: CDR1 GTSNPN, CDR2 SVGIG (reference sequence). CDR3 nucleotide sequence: TGTGCCTGCCTCTTCCTAGCGGGAGGGCCGGCGGGACACAATGAGCAGTTCTTC. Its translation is CACLFLAGGPAGHNEQFF.

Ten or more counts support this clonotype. For the CDR3, the DNA is TGCGCCAGCAACTACGGACAGCAGAACCTGAACTATGGCTACACCTTC. Its translation is CASNYGQQNLNYGYTF. The J gene is TRBJ1-2, the V gene TRBV10-1; possible D gene TRBD1, 6 bases. Germline CDR1 and CDR2: WNHNN and SYGVQD (reference sequence). V shed 7 bases and J shed 2 bases, with 20 bases lying between them. The CDR3 runs 16 residues.

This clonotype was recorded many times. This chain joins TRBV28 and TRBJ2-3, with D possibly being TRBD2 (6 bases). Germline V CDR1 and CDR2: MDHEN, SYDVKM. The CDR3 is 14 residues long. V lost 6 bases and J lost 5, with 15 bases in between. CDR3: CASRSGDRGDTQYF. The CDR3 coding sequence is TGTGCCAGCAGATCGGGGGACCGTGGAGATACGCAGTATTTT.

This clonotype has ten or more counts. CDR3 bases: TGTGCCAGCAGTCCTGCGGGTCGTCCCTACGAGCAGTACTTC. Translating gives CASSPAGRPYEQYF. The chain employs TRBV7-2 and TRBJ2-7, with D maybe TRBD2 (5 bases). This CDR3 is 14 amino acids long. Germline V gene lookup returns CDR1 SGHTA and CDR2 FQGNSA. Trimming stripped 6 bases from V and 2 bases from J, with 14 bases between.

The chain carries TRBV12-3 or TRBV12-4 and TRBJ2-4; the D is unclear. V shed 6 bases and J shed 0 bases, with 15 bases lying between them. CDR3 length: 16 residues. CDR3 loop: CASRHRSGIAKNIQYF. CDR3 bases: TGTGCCAGCAGACACCGGTCCGGCATAGCCAAAAACATTCAGTACTTC.

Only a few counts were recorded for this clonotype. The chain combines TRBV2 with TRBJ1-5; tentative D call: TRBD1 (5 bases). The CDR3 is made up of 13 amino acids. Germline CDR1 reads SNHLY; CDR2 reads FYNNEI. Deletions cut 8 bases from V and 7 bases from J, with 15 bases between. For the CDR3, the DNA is TGTGCCAGCTCAGTAGGGGTTGGGCAGCCCCAGCATTTT. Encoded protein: CASSVGVGQPQHF.

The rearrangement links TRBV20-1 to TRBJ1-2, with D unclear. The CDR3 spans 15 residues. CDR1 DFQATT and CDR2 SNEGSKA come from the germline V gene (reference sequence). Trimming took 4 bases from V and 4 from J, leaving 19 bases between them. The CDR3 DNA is TGCAGTGCTACCCCGAATCTGGGGTCTATCTATGGCTACACCTTC. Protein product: CSATPNLGSIYGYTF.